The clone carrying this TCR beta chain was detected many times. The record originates from a study of response to subunit inactivated influenza vaccine. Each CDR3 protein is one row after TCRdb ran MiXCR on the RT-PCR reads. Found here are 500,000 to 550,000 distinct CDR3 sequences, approximately 6.9% of them singletons; the top ten hold roughly 14%. Germline values: CDR1 SNHLY, CDR2 FYNNEI. The CDR3 length is 15 residues. V was trimmed by 0 bases and J by 0 bases, leaving 8 bases between them. The sample here was PBMCs from blood, taken around 2 years after vaccination. This clonotype originated in a man between 50 and 75 years old who received an inactivated influenza vaccine. This rearrangement joins TRBV2 to TRBJ1-1; the D is unclear. CDR3 region: CASSEARIMNTEAFF. CDR3 bases: TGTGCCAGCAGTGAAGCGCGAATAATGAACACTGAAGCTTTCTTT. The variable domain in full, completed from reference TRBV2 and TRBJ1-1, reads EPEVTQTPSHQVTQMGQEVILRCVPISNHLYFYWYRQILGQKVEFLVSFYNNEISEKSEIFDDQFSVERPDGSNFTLKIRSTKLEDSAMYFCASSEARIMNTEAFFGQGTRLTVV.